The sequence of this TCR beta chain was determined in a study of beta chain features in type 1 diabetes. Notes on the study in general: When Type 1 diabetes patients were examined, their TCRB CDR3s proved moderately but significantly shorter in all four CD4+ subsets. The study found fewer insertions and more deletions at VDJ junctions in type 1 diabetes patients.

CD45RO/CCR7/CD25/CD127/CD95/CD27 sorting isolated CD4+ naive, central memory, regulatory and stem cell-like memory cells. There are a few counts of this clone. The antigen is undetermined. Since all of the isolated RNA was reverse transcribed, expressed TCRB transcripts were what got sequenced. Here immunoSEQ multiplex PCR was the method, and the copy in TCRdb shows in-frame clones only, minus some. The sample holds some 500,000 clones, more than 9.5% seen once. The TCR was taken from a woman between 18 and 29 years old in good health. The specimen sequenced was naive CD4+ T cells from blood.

CDR3 coding DNA: TGTGCCAGCCAGACTAGCGGATCCTACAATGAGCAGTTCTTC. Protein sequence: CASQTSGSYNEQFF. The chain joins TRBV6-5 to TRBJ2-1, with 9 bases that match TRBD2. Germline trimming cut 8 bases from V and 1 base from J; bases unmatched to any gene: 3. The CDR3 has 14 amino acids. The V gene's germline CDR1 is MNHEY and CDR2 SVGAGI.